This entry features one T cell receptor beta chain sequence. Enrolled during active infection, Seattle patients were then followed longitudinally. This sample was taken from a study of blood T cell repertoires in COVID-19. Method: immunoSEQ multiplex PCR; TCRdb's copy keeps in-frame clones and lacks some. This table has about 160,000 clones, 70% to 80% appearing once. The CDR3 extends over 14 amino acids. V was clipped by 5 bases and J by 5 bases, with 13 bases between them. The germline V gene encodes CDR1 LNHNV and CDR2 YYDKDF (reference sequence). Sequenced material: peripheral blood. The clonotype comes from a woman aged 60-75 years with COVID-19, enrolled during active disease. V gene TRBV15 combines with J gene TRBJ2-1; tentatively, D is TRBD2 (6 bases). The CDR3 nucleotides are TGTGCCACCAGCGCGCACGGGAGAGACAATGAGCAGTTCTTC. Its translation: CATSAHGRDNEQFF.